This T cell receptor beta chain was obtained from a study of beta chain features in type 1 diabetes (dated by TCRdb to the late 2010s). Some background on the complete study: No differences in mean age, gender distribution, total cell number or subset yield were found between patients and healthy donors. A total of 107,917,701 sorted cells were examined across all samples, and the number of cells per subset was strongly correlated with RNA yield. In the study, recently diagnosed type 1 diabetes patients and matched healthy donors were compared on the TCRB repertoires of their sorted circulating CD4+ T cell subsets. Regulatory and stem cell-like memory subsets were obtained from only 8 patients and about 8 healthy donors, while naive and central memory subsets were obtained from all 30 or so donors. General conclusions and limits of the study: Patients with type 1 diabetes made fewer insertions and deleted more nucleotides at VDJ recombination sites, implying thymic rearrangement abnormalities. Type 1 diabetes patients showed a moderate but significant shortening of TCRB CDR3 length in all four CD4+ subsets. Naive, central memory and regulatory TCRB repertoires appeared to be more similar among patients than among healthy donors. Because cDNA was sequenced instead of genomic DNA, highly expressing activated cells could be over-represented, though the groups showed no difference in activation or CD3 levels. Shorter templates might be favored by PCR, yet because patient and control samples were amplified and corrected together, any such skew would affect both groups equally. Only small numbers of individuals were included in the HLA sub-analyses, which left unresolved whether HLA type had any influence on TCRB rearrangement.

Each donor gave one peripheral blood draw, roughly 110 mL on average, collected into heparinised tubes. Naive, central memory, regulatory and stem cell-like memory CD4+ T cells were sorted on a BD FACSAria II using a panel including CD45RO, CCR7, CD25, CD127, CD95 and CD27. Purity was above 95% for every sorted population. PBMCs were separated immediately by Lymphoprep density gradient centrifugation and were stained directly, without being cultured. Samples were stained and sorted in pairs, with one healthy donor and one patient per experiment, so that batch effects were minimized. All of the isolated RNA was reverse transcribed with the High Capacity cDNA Reverse Transcription Kit, so expressed TCRB transcripts were sequenced. Deep immunoSEQ sequencing was performed on naive, central memory and regulatory T cell samples, with an average of about 3.57 million total reads per sample. Sorted cells were lysed in RLT buffer and RNA was extracted with DNase-treated RNeasy Micro or Mini kits, depending on cell number. Each cell subset was processed separately to prevent cross-contamination, with patient and healthy donor samples processed together. The immunoSEQ multiplex PCR was used to amplify TCRB sequences from cDNA, generating 87-bp fragments that spanned the CDR3 region. Sequencing of the amplicons was done on the Illumina HiSeq platform. Under the source paper's analysis protocol: Synthetic template baselines were used to correct PCR bias computationally, reads within Hamming distance 2 were collapsed together, and singletons that could not be merged were discarded. By aligning reads against IMGT, V, D and J genes, CDR3 length, and insertions or deletions at six rearrangement sites were assigned. Within each subset, clonotype counts were normalized to sorted cell number, after which true diversity and Gini coefficients were computed with the tcR R package. The overlap coefficient, calculated on TCRB nucleotide sequences, was used to quantify repertoire sharing. What TCRdb holds here is the immuneACCESS table cut down to in-frame rearrangements. Part of the clones is not present; checked against another copy, under half of the missing clones reflect an unresolved V gene, and the others are unexplained. The V and J calls and clone size are taken from that table; D and trimming were inferred from the DNA. The sample table contains approximately 150,000 clones; only one count was recorded for approximately 13% of them. The ten largest clones represent roughly 1.3% of the sample.

The CDR3 numbers 15 residues from cysteine through phenylalanine. Just the 45-base CDR3 DNA is kept, in frame starting at base 1. V drops 2 bases and J drops 0 bases, leaving 10 bases in between. From a lookup of the germline V gene, CDR1 and CDR2 are SGHRS and YFSETQ. Concerning this clone: The antigen it recognizes is unknown. Base qualities are missing; no much larger clone stands one base away.

This receptor was obtained from a man aged 18-30 years with type 1 diabetes. Rearrangement joined TRBV5-1 to TRBJ2-3; there is no confident call for the D gene. The sequenced sample was central memory CD4+ T cells from blood. The CDR3 region has the sequence CASSFPLGSTDTQYF. The nucleotides are TGCGCCAGCAGCTTCCCTCTGGGAAGCACAGATACGCAGTATTTT.